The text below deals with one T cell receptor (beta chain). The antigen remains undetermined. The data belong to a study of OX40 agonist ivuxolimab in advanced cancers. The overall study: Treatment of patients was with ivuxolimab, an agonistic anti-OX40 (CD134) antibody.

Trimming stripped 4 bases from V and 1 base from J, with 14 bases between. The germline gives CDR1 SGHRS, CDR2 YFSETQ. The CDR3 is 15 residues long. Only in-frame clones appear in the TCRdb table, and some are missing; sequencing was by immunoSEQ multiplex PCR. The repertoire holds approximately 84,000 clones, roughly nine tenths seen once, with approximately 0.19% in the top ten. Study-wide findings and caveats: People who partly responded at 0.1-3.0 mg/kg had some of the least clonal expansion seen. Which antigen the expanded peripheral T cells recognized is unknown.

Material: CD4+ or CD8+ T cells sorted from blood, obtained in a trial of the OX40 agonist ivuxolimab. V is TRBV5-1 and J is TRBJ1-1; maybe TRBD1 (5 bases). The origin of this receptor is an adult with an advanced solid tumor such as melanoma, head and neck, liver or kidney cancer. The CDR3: CASSPPGLKNTEAFF. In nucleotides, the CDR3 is TGCGCCAGCAGCCCTCCGGGGCTGAAGAACACTGAAGCTTTCTTT. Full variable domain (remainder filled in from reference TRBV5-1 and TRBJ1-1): KAGVTQTPRYLIKTRGQQVTLSCSPISGHRSVSWYQQTPGQGLQFLFEYFSETQRNKGNFPGRFSGRQFSNSRSEMNVSTLELGDSALYLCASSPPGLKNTEAFFGQGTRLTVV.